The 6 T cell receptor beta chains below all came from one sample that was sequenced in a study of shared clonotypes between healthy human individuals. The protocol was immunoSEQ multiplex PCR, while the TCRdb copy is restricted to in-frame clones and leaves out a portion. The sample carries 450,000 to 500,000 clones, 70% to 80% recorded once. The specimen sequenced was PBMCs. These TCRs come from a woman aged 40 to 55 in good health. Some clones in this sample may be carry-over from other donors' samples.

The chain combines TRBV15 with TRBJ1-5, with D tentatively TRBD1 (5 bases). V was shortened by 8 bases and J by 3 bases, with 14 bases between the two germline ends. This CDR3 comprises 14 residues. In germline, CDR1 is LNHNV, CDR2 YYDKDF (reference sequence). CDR3 loop: CATHPLGVNQPQHF. The CDR3 bases are TGTGCCACCCACCCCCTAGGGGTCAATCAGCCCCAGCATTTT.

The chain links TRBV10-1 to TRBJ2-5; D may be TRBD1 (6 bases). The CDR3 covers 14 residues. Trimming took 7 bases from V and 4 from J, leaving 16 bases between them. CDR1 is WNHNN and CDR2 is SYGVQD in the germline V gene (reference sequence). Here the CDR3 reads CASTRSQGRETQYF. CDR3 nucleotide sequence: TGCGCCAGCACCCGGAGTCAGGGGAGAGAGACCCAGTACTTC.

The chain is built from TRBV6-1 and TRBJ2-4; D ambiguous. CDR3 length equals 14 residues. Germline lookup yields CDR1 MNHNS and CDR2 SASEGT. Trimming stripped 7 bases from V and 0 bases from J, with 10 bases between. As DNA, the CDR3 is TGTGCCAGCAACCAAGGCCCAGCCAAAAACATTCAGTACTTC. It encodes CASNQGPAKNIQYF.

J is TRBJ2-2 and V is TRBV18; D may be TRBD1 or TRBD2 (6 bases each). Germline-derived CDR1 and CDR2 are KGHSH and LQKENI. The CDR3 is 17 amino acids. Trimming took off 0 bases at V and 4 bases at J, with 15 bases between the two ends. The CDR3 DNA reads as TGTGCCAGCTCACCACCGGAGGGGGTTAGCGGCACCGGGGAGCTGTTTTTT. This gives the protein CASSPPEGVSGTGELFF.

V usage is TRBV7-2 and J usage is TRBJ1-1; D possibly corresponds to TRBD1 (6 bases). This CDR3 is 12 amino acids long. V lost 8 bases, J lost 4 bases, and 11 bases lay in between. Germline-derived CDR1 and CDR2 are SGHTA and FQGNSA. The CDR3 loop reads CASREGGTEAFF. For the CDR3, the DNA is TGTGCCAGCCGAGAGGGGGGCACTGAAGCTTTCTTT.

This chain links TRBV4-2 with TRBJ2-3, with 7 bases that match TRBD2. J was trimmed by 5 bases and V by 1 base; bases with no gene match: 12. Germline CDR1 and CDR2: LGHNA and YNFKEQ. This CDR3 is built from 17 residues. The CDR3 DNA is TGTGCCAGCAGCCAAGGTGTGGGGGAGGGCCTTGGAGATACGCAGTATTTT. As protein: CASSQGVGEGLGDTQYF.